This passage covers 12 T cell receptor beta chains from one sample sequenced in a study of T cell responses to AZD1222 COVID-19 vaccine. Using immunoSEQ multiplex PCR, the repertoire was profiled, and TCRdb retains in-frame clones only, with some absent. The repertoire holds roughly 100,000 clones, with 88% as singletons. Material: peripheral blood, obtained on day 0 of AZD1222 vaccination. These receptors were obtained from an adult in good health.

This chain connects TRBV4-1 to TRBJ1-2, with D tentatively TRBD1 (5 bases). In germline, CDR1 is MGHRA, CDR2 YSYEKL. Trimming removed 4 bases from V and 3 bases from J, with 12 bases in between. The CDR3 is 14 residues long. The CDR3 DNA reads as TGCGCCAGCAGCCTGCCGGGGGACTACTATGGCTACACCTTC. This translates into CASSLPGDYYGYTF.

J is TRBJ2-1 and V is TRBV27; weak D call: TRBD2 (6 bases). CDR3 length: 15 amino acids. Germline V gives CDR1 MNHEY, CDR2 SMNVEV (reference sequence). Trimming took off 5 bases at V and 0 bases at J, with 11 bases between the two ends. The CDR3 bases are TGTGCCAGCAGTCGACTAGTATACTCCTACAATGAGCAGTTCTTC. It codes for CASSRLVYSYNEQFF.

The rearrangement uses TRBV19 and TRBJ2-7, with D hard to call. This CDR3 region has 13 residues. Germline CDR1 reads LNHDA; CDR2 reads SQIVND (reference sequence). The V and J ends lost 3 bases and 5 bases respectively, with 11 bases between them. The CDR3 loop reads CASSMTSFDEQYF. The CDR3 coding sequence is TGTGCCAGTAGTATGACCTCTTTTGACGAGCAGTACTTC.

V and J are TRBV28 and TRBJ1-5, with D possibly matching TRBD1 (6 bases). The germline V gene has CDR1 MDHEN and CDR2 SYDVKM. The CDR3 spans 16 residues. V was clipped by 6 bases and J by 1 base, with 16 bases between them. The CDR3 region has the DNA TGTGCCAGCAGGCCAATACAGGGCTCAAGCAATCAGCCCCAGCATTTT. Translating it yields CASRPIQGSSNQPQHF.

V is TRBV4-2 and J is TRBJ2-3, with D possibly matching TRBD2 (6 bases). The CDR3 is 18 residues long. Germline-derived CDR1 and CDR2 are LGHNA and YNFKEQ. V lost 4 bases to trimming and J lost 0 bases, with 20 bases between them. The CDR3 coding sequence is TGTGCCAGCAGCCCCCGACGGGGTGCAGGGACTAGCACAGATACGCAGTATTTT. The encoded protein is CASSPRRGAGTSTDTQYF.

This clone has only one observation. This chain links TRBV29-1 with TRBJ2-5; TRBD1 matches 7 bases. This CDR3 region has 13 residues. CDR1 and CDR2 from the germline V gene are SQVTM and ANQGSEA. The V segment lost 8 bases and the J segment 4 bases; nucleotides outside the gene matches: 10. In DNA, the CDR3 is TGCAGCCTGGGGCTAGGGGGCGGAGAGACCCAGTACTTC. Translating gives CSLGLGGGETQYF.

The V call is TRBV7-2, the J call TRBJ2-2; 8 bases map to TRBD2. CDR3 length equals 16 residues. From germline, CDR1 is SGHTA and CDR2 FQGNSA. V lost 2 bases to trimming and J lost 2 bases; unmatched junction nucleotides: 4. CDR3 in amino acids: CASSLTLAVNTGELFF. The CDR3 coding sequence is TGTGCCAGCAGCTTAACACTAGCGGTAAACACCGGGGAGCTGTTTTTT.

This clone was observed once. This sequence joins TRBV19 and TRBJ1-2; tentatively, D is TRBD1 (6 bases). Germline V gene data show CDR1 as LNHDA and CDR2 as SQIVND (reference sequence). Deletions cut 2 bases from V and 1 base from J, with 17 bases between. This CDR3 is 17 amino acids long. The CDR3 loop is CASSITPGQLYNYGYTF. CDR3 coding DNA: TGTGCCAGTAGTATAACCCCCGGACAGCTTTATAACTATGGCTACACCTTC.

The J gene is TRBJ2-1, the V gene TRBV2, with D uncertain. The ends were cut back, 6 bases at V and 8 bases at J, with 11 bases in the middle. There are 12 residues in the CDR3. CDR1 is SNHLY and CDR2 is FYNNEI in the germline V gene. CDR3 residues: CASSGAFDEQFF. CDR3 sequence (DNA): TGTGCCAGCAGCGGCGCCTTCGATGAGCAGTTCTTC.

CDR3 amino acids: CASRGRNSINEKLFF. CDR3 bases: TGTGCCAGCAGAGGCCGGAACAGCATTAATGAAAAACTGTTTTTT. This chain connects TRBV2 to TRBJ1-4; no clear D gene. V shed 6 bases and J shed 4 bases, with 15 bases lying between them. The CDR3 totals 15 residues. CDR1 is SNHLY and CDR2 is FYNNEI in the germline V gene. Filled out from reference TRBV2 and TRBJ1-4, the complete variable domain reads EPEVTQTPSHQVTQMGQEVILRCVPISNHLYFYWYRQILGQKVEFLVSFYNNEISEKSEIFDDQFSVERPDGSNFTLKIRSTKLEDSAMYFCASRGRNSINEKLFFGSGTQLSVL.

The rearrangement joins TRBV11-2 to TRBJ2-3; D could derive from TRBD1 or TRBD2 (6 bases each). The germline gives CDR1 SGHAT, CDR2 FQNNGV. Trimming took off 4 bases at V and 4 bases at J, with 12 bases between the two ends. This CDR3 has 14 residues. DNA of the CDR3: TGTGCCAGCAGCTCCCTCGGGGGCCCAGATACGCAGTATTTT. It encodes CASSSLGGPDTQYF.

The chain combines TRBV6-5 with TRBJ1-2; D is possibly TRBD1 (5 bases). Trimming cost V 6 bases and J 8 bases, with 13 bases left between them. The CDR3 has 12 residues. The germline gives CDR1 MNHEY, CDR2 SVGAGI. The CDR3, as DNA: TGTGCCAGCAGGCAGGGCGTAGGGGGCTACACCTTC. It codes for CASRQGVGGYTF.